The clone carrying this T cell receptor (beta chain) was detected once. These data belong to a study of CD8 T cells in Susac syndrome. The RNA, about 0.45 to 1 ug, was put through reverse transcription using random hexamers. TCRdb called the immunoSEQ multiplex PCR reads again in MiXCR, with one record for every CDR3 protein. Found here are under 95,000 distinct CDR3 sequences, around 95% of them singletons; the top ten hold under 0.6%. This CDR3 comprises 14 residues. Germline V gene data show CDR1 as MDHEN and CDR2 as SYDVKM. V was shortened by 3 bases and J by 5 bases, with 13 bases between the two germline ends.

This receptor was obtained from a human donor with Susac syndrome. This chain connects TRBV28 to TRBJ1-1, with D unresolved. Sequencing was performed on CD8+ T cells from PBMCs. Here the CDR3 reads CASSLISVRTEAFF. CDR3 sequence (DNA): TGTGCCAGCAGTTTGATCTCGGTTCGTACTGAAGCTTTCTTT.